This T cell receptor (beta chain) is drawn from a study of blood T cell repertoires in COVID-19. Looking at the study overall: Researchers got acute and convalescent COVID-19 samples from the United States, Italy and Spain. PBMCs, B-cell-depleted T cells, or T cells were the source of the cDNA or gDNA that made up the material.

Methods used by the authors: Amplification with reference gene primers provided the estimates of nucleated cell counts. Clones were read by immunoSEQ multiplex PCR, and TCRdb kept only the in-frame ones, dropping some. Clonal size and the V and J genes are those of that table, whereas D and trimming came from the DNA. Here the sample spans some 26,000 clones, roughly three quarters being singletons. Germline values: CDR1 SGHTA, CDR2 FQGNSA. V lost 5 bases to trimming and J lost 4 bases, with 21 bases between them. This CDR3 region has 17 residues. The TCR was taken from an older man with acute or convalescent COVID-19. The material sequenced was peripheral blood. The chain is built from TRBV7-2 and TRBJ1-5, with a weak D call TRBD1 (6 bases). This CDR3 is CASSTRPRGRENQPQHF. CDR3 sequence (DNA): TGTGCCAGCAGCACGCGGCCCAGGGGCAGGGAGAATCAGCCCCAGCATTTT.